Each of the 26 T cell receptor beta chains below was sequenced from the same sample in a study of early T cells in non-severe SARS-CoV-2 infection. MiXCR, applied by TCRdb to the 5' RACE reads, yields one record per CDR3 protein. The sample records tens of thousands of distinct CDR3 sequences, 7% to 10% being singletons. Sequenced: whole blood. The receptor source for this set is an adult who was a healthcare worker with PCR-confirmed SARS-CoV-2 infection or an uninfected control (not recorded which).

In this sample, this clonotype turned up many times. The V and J genes are TRBV3-1 and TRBJ2-1, with a weak D call TRBD2 (6 bases). The germline V gene encodes CDR1 LGHDT and CDR2 YNNKEL (reference sequence). V dropped 1 base and J dropped 0 bases, with 10 bases sitting between them. The CDR3 has 16 residues. CDR3 in DNA: TGTGCCAGCAGCCAAGTCTTGGGGGGCTCCTACAATGAGCAGTTCTTC. It translates to CASSQVLGGSYNEQFF.

The rearrangement uses TRBV6-1 and TRBJ2-3, with D possibly matching TRBD1 (6 bases). This CDR3 is built from 16 residues. Germline CDR1 and CDR2: MNHNS and SASEGT. V was clipped by 6 bases and J by 1 base, with 17 bases between them. The CDR3 protein is CASSKQGPHGTDTQYF. As DNA, the CDR3 is TGTGCCAGCAGCAAACAGGGTCCCCACGGCACAGATACGCAGTATTTT.

This clonotype was observed a few times. The chain links TRBV14 to TRBJ2-3; D is possibly TRBD1 (5 bases). The CDR3 has 15 amino acids. CDR1 SGHDN and CDR2 FVKESK come from the germline V gene. V dropped 3 bases and J dropped 8 bases, with 18 bases sitting between them. CDR3: CASSHETVGIGTQYF. Here the CDR3 DNA reads TGTGCCAGCAGCCACGAGACAGTAGGAATTGGTACGCAGTATTTT.

The chain uses TRBV18 and TRBJ2-7; tentatively, D is TRBD1 or TRBD2 (5 bases each). The germline CDR1 and CDR2 sequences are KGHSH and LQKENI. CDR3 length equals 15 residues. Trimming removed 0 bases from V and 4 bases from J, with 13 bases in between. CDR3 in DNA: TGTGCCAGCTCACCACCTTCAGGGAGTACTTACGAGCAGTACTTC. Translated: CASSPPSGSTYEQYF.

This clonotype appeared a few times. The CDR3 DNA follows: TGTGCCAGCAGTGAATCTCCCTTCTACGAGCAGTACTTC. It yields the protein CASSESPFYEQYF. This chain uses TRBV2 with TRBJ2-7, with D unclear. Trimming cost V 2 bases and J 3 bases, with 8 bases left between them. The CDR3 loop spans 13 amino acids. Germline loops: CDR1 SNHLY, CDR2 FYNNEI.

This clonotype was counted ten times or more. The J gene is TRBJ2-4, the V gene TRBV7-9; the D gene is possibly TRBD2 (6 bases). Germline V CDR1 and CDR2: SEHNR, FQNEAQ (reference sequence). This CDR3 has 16 amino acids. Trimming removed 1 base from V and 0 bases from J, with 10 bases in between. CDR3 region: CASSLGAGLAKNIQYF. The CDR3 DNA reads TGTGCCAGCAGCTTAGGGGCGGGGCTAGCCAAAAACATTCAGTACTTC.

This clonotype was observed many times. V gene TRBV7-2 combines with J gene TRBJ2-7; weak D call: TRBD2 (6 bases). V shed 2 bases and J shed 0 bases, with 14 bases lying between them. Per germline, CDR1 SGHTA and CDR2 FQGNSA. This CDR3 is built from 16 residues. In DNA, the CDR3 is TGTGCCAGCAGCTTAAGTTCGGGAGTAGGCTCCTACGAGCAGTACTTC. This gives the protein CASSLSSGVGSYEQYF. The full variable domain, in which reference TRBV7-2 and TRBJ2-7 provide the parts outside the CDR3, is GAGVSQSPSNKVTEKGKDVELRCDPISGHTALYWYRQSLGQGLEFLIYFQGNSAPDKSGLPSDRFSAERTGGSVSTLTIQRTQQEDSAVYLCASSLSSGVGSYEQYFGPGTRLTVT.

Relative to its sample, this clonotype is medium-sized. The chain recombines TRBV4-3 with TRBJ2-7, with 8 nucleotides matching TRBD2. The CDR3 extends over 15 amino acids. V shed 1 base and J 4 bases; nucleotides not matched to a gene: 6. CDR1 LGHNA and CDR2 YSLEER come from the germline V gene. In DNA, the CDR3 is TGCGCCAGCAGCCAAGTTAGCGGGGAGCCGTACGAGCAGTACTTC. Amino acid sequence: CASSQVSGEPYEQYF.

The table lists this clonotype with many counts. The rearrangement joins TRBV20-1 to TRBJ2-7; 9 bases are a match to TRBD1. The germline CDR1 and CDR2 sequences are DFQATT and SNEGSKA (reference sequence). The CDR3 has 14 amino acids. Trimming at V came to 3 bases and at J to 1 base, leaving 4 bases not matched to a gene. This CDR3 reads CSASRTGASYEQYF. For the CDR3, the DNA is TGCAGTGCTAGCCGGACAGGGGCTTCCTACGAGCAGTACTTC.

This clonotype came up many times. V gene TRBV11-2 combines with J gene TRBJ2-1; D is unresolved. This CDR3 spans 12 amino acids. V was pared by 0 bases and J by 10 bases, with 7 bases between. Germline V lookup: CDR1 SGHAT, CDR2 FQNNGV. This CDR3 reads CASSLDSDEQFF. CDR3 nucleotide sequence: TGTGCCAGCAGCTTAGATTCGGACGAGCAGTTCTTC.

This clonotype has a count of ten or more. This chain connects TRBV27 to TRBJ2-7, with 10 bases matching TRBD2. CDR3 length equals 15 residues. Trimming cost V 2 bases and J 3 bases; bases outside gene matches: 4. Germline V gene data show CDR1 as MNHEY and CDR2 as SMNVEV (reference sequence). DNA of the CDR3: TGTGCCAGCAGTTTAAAGCGGGGGGGCCGCTACGAGCAGTACTTC. This codes for CASSLKRGGRYEQYF.

This clonotype was recorded at least ten times. The V and J genes are TRBV3-1 and TRBJ1-2; 12 bases agree with TRBD1. V trimming: 10 bases; J trimming: 6 bases; junction bases outside the gene matches: 9. CDR1 and CDR2 from the germline V gene are LGHDT and YNNKEL (reference sequence). This CDR3 region has 14 residues. CDR3 sequence (DNA): TGTGCCACCAGTGGGACAGGGGGCTTGGATGGCTACACCTTC. Amino acid sequence: CATSGTGGLDGYTF.

This clonotype has ten or more counts. The CDR3, as DNA: TGTGCCGCTGGGACTCCCCATAATTCACCCCTCCACTTT. Translated: CAAGTPHNSPLHF. This sequence joins TRBV10-3 and TRBJ1-6, with a possible D match to TRBD1 (5 bases). The V gene's germline CDR1 is ENHRY and CDR2 SYGVKD. The CDR3 loop spans 13 amino acids. V shed 11 bases and J shed 5 bases, with 13 bases lying between them.

This chain uses TRBV7-6 with TRBJ1-6; perhaps TRBD1 as D (5 bases). Germline V gene sequence: CDR1 SGHVS, CDR2 FNYEAQ. The CDR3 sequence is 15 residues long. Trimming stripped 1 base from V and 6 bases from J, with 10 bases between. The CDR3 is CASSLGTGINSPLHF. The CDR3 coding sequence is TGTGCCAGCAGCTTAGGCACAGGCATTAATTCACCCCTCCACTTT.

This clonotype was seen ten or more times. The chain has TRBV20-1 and TRBJ2-2; no clear D gene. In germline, CDR1 is DFQATT, CDR2 SNEGSKA (reference sequence). This CDR3 is 13 amino acids long. V was clipped by 5 bases and J by 6 bases, with 13 bases between them. CDR3 amino acids: CSACPRVSGELFF. Here the CDR3 DNA reads TGCAGTGCTTGTCCACGGGTTTCCGGGGAGCTGTTTTTT.

This clonotype was counted ten times or more. The rearrangement joins TRBV4-2 to TRBJ1-6; D call uncertain. The V gene lost 6 bases and the J gene lost 9 bases, with 18 bases spanning the gap. Germline V lookup: CDR1 LGHNA, CDR2 YNFKEQ. CDR3 length: 15 residues. The CDR3 coding sequence is TGTGCCAGCAGGATAACGGTCACCTCAACTTCACCCCTCCACTTT. It specifies CASRITVTSTSPLHF.

CDR3 protein: CASSSQSGRGNTEAFF. The DNA for the CDR3 is TGTGCCAGCAGTTCCCAGTCGGGCAGGGGGAACACTGAAGCTTTCTTT. The V call is TRBV12-3 or TRBV12-4, the J call TRBJ1-1, with D perhaps TRBD1 (6 bases). This CDR3 contains 16 residues. The ends were cut back, 4 bases at V and 1 base at J, with 16 bases in the middle.

This clonotype appeared many times. This rearrangement joins TRBV7-2 to TRBJ2-3; 9 nucleotides align to TRBD2. Germline loops: CDR1 SGHTA, CDR2 FQGNSA. This CDR3 comprises 15 residues. Unmatched junction bases numbered 3, after V lost 2 bases and J lost 3 bases. The CDR3 coding sequence is TGTGCCAGCAGCTTAATTGCGGGAGGGACAGATACGCAGTATTTT. Protein sequence: CASSLIAGGTDTQYF.

This clonotype was recorded at least ten times. J is TRBJ1-1 and V is TRBV7-3; D remains unclear. Trimming pared 2 bases from V and 1 base from J, leaving 5 bases between. Germline V gene sequence: CDR1 SGHTA, CDR2 FQGTGA. The CDR3 is made up of 13 amino acids. The CDR3 sequence: CASSLAQNTEAFF. The CDR3 DNA reads TGTGCCAGCAGCTTAGCACAGAACACTGAAGCTTTCTTT. The variable domain in full, completed from reference TRBV7-3 and TRBJ1-1, reads GAGVSQTPSNKVTEKGKYVELRCDPISGHTALYWYRQSLGQGPEFLIYFQGTGAADDSGLPNDRFFAVRPEGSVSTLKIQRTERGDSAVYLCASSLAQNTEAFFGQGTRLTVV.

The J gene is TRBJ2-1, the V gene TRBV27, with 10 bases aligning to TRBD1. V dropped 7 bases and J dropped 4; count of bases not matched to a gene: 7. Germline CDR1 reads MNHEY; CDR2 reads SMNVEV (reference sequence). The CDR3 length is 15 residues. The CDR3 DNA follows: TGTGCCAGCATTCCCCGGACAGGGGGGTACAATGAGCAGTTCTTC. Its translation: CASIPRTGGYNEQFF.

This clonotype was detected only a few times. The chain has TRBV24-1 and TRBJ2-2, with 9 nucleotides matching TRBD2. V trimming: 3 bases; J trimming: 5 bases; junction bases outside the gene matches: 12. CDR3 length: 18 residues. Per germline, CDR1 KGHDR and CDR2 SFDVKD. Here the CDR3 reads CATSDPPRSSGRTGELFF. The CDR3 bases are TGTGCCACCAGTGATCCCCCGCGGAGTAGCGGGAGAACCGGGGAGCTGTTTTTT.

This clonotype was detected many times. This sequence joins TRBV6-5 and TRBJ2-3; 12 bases line up with TRBD2. This CDR3 spans 17 amino acids. With 5 bases clipped from V and 0 bases from J, the junction kept 6 bases outside the gene matches. Germline CDR1 is MNHEY and CDR2 is SVGAGI. The CDR3 region is CASSRGTSGRSTDTQYF. The CDR3, as DNA: TGTGCCAGCAGTCGTGGGACTAGCGGGCGCAGCACAGATACGCAGTATTTT.

This clonotype was counted many times. V is TRBV11-2 and J is TRBJ1-2; 8 bases are shared with TRBD1. V was clipped by 3 bases and J by 9 bases; unmatched bases: 12. CDR3 length equals 15 residues. The germline V gene encodes CDR1 SGHAT and CDR2 FQNNGV. CDR3 protein: CASSFWTGNLRSYTF. CDR3 DNA sequence: TGTGCCAGCAGCTTCTGGACAGGGAACTTGAGGAGCTACACCTTC. Full variable domain (remainder filled in from reference TRBV11-2 and TRBJ1-2): EAGVAQSPRYKIIEKRQSVAFWCNPISGHATLYWYQQILGQGPKLLIQFQNNGVVDDSQLPKDRFSAERLKGVDSTLKIQPAKLEDSAVYLCASSFWTGNLRSYTFGSGTRLTVV.

This clonotype was counted many times. The chain has TRBV12-3 or TRBV12-4 and TRBJ2-1, with TRBD2 matching over 16 bases. The CDR3 spans 17 residues. V lost 3 bases and J lost 4; bases outside the gene matches: 3. CDR3 in amino acids: CASSFPGLAGGYNEQFF. The CDR3 DNA is TGTGCCAGCAGTTTCCCGGGACTAGCGGGAGGGTACAATGAGCAGTTCTTC.

A remark on this clonotype: Being one base from a much bigger clone, this may be a read error. This chain uses TRBV18 with TRBJ2-6, with 7 bases that match TRBD1. V dropped 8 bases and J dropped 2; count of bases not matched to a gene: 9. The germline gives CDR1 KGHSH, CDR2 LQKENI. The CDR3 extends over 16 amino acids. For the CDR3, the DNA is TGTGCCAGCACCTACACCCAGGGGGCTGGGGCCAACGTCCTGACTTTC. Amino acids: CASTYTQGAGANVLTF. Filled out from reference TRBV18 and TRBJ2-6, the complete variable domain reads NAGVMQNPRHLVRRRGQEARLRCSPMKGHSHVYWYRQLPEEGLKFMVYLQKENIIDESGMPKERFSAEFPKEGPSILRIQQVVRGDSAAYFCASTYTQGAGANVLTFGAGSRLTVL.

The sample holds many counts of this clonotype. The genes are TRBV3-1 and TRBJ1-1; D remains ambiguous. The CDR3 has 14 amino acids. The V end lost 4 bases, the J end lost 4 bases, and 13 bases lay between the germline ends. The germline CDR1 and CDR2 sequences are LGHDT and YNNKEL (reference sequence). The CDR3, as DNA: TGTGCCAGCAGCCCCGGGGTTTCGGGCACTGAAGCTTTCTTT. Its protein product is CASSPGVSGTEAFF.